What follows describes a single T cell receptor (beta chain). The target antigen is unknown. J was trimmed by 3 bases and V by 5 bases; bases with no gene match: 6. CDR3 size: 14 residues. TCRdb recomputed calls from the PCR reads with MiXCR, one row per CDR3 protein. The sample has around 470,000 distinct CDR3 sequences, about a quarter seen once. This sample was taken from a study of molecular identifiers for immune sequencing clone quantification. The study, taken as a whole, reports: Under 1% of molecules in naive cells, but over 97% of effector molecules, belonged to clones above 20 RNA copies.

Sequenced sample: naive CD8+ T cells from blood, with Jurkat cell RNA spiked in. Described subset: FACS-sorted CD8+CD4-CCR7+CD45RA+ naive T cells. The genes are TRBV12-3 or TRBV12-4 and TRBJ2-7; the match to TRBD1 covers 8 bases. This TCR was sampled from a human donor in good health. Some libraries in this study had Jurkat cell RNA spiked in. CDR3 sequence: CASSQGQADYEQYF. The CDR3 region has the DNA TGTGCCAGCAGTCAGGGACAGGCCGACTACGAGCAGTACTTC.